Shown below are 7 T cell receptor beta chains from a single sample sequenced in a study of shared clonotypes between healthy human individuals. CD8 cells classed as naive were CD45RO-negative and positively selected for CCR7, excluding terminally differentiated effector memory CD45RA+ cells. Sequencing used immunoSEQ multiplex PCR; TCRdb keeps in-frame clones, though not all of them. The sample includes about 820,000 clones, 92% of them seen just once. Sequencing was done on a sample of naive CD8+ T cells sorted from blood. The source is a man aged 30 to 39 in good health.

This chain joins TRBV18 and TRBJ2-5, with a tentative D call TRBD1 (5 bases). Trimming removed 3 bases at V and 4 bases at J, with 15 bases between. CDR3 size: 15 residues. Germline CDR1 KGHSH, CDR2 LQKENI. CDR3 sequence reads: CASSPWGRERETQYF. The CDR3 nucleotides are TGTGCCAGCTCACCCTGGGGCAGGGAACGAGAGACCCAGTACTTC.

J is TRBJ1-2 and V is TRBV27; possible D gene TRBD1, 6 bases. CDR1 and CDR2 (germline): MNHEY, SMNVEV (reference sequence). The CDR3 has 12 amino acids. V was clipped by 7 bases and J by 4 bases, with 10 bases between them. The CDR3 DNA is TGTGCCAGCAAGGGGGGCAGCTATGGCTACACCTTC. Residues: CASKGGSYGYTF.

The chain combines TRBV25-1 with TRBJ2-1; TRBD2 matches 9 bases. The length of the CDR3 is 14 residues. Germline V lookup: CDR1 MGHDK, CDR2 SYGVNS. V was clipped by 4 bases and J by 4 bases; unmatched bases: 2. The DNA for the CDR3 is TGTGCCAGCAGTGTAGCGGGAGTATACAATGAGCAGTTCTTC. Amino acids: CASSVAGVYNEQFF.

The V gene is TRBV16, the J gene TRBJ2-7; D not certain. The CDR3 runs 14 residues. V was shortened by 0 bases and J by 2 bases, with 8 bases between the two germline ends. Germline V gene lookup returns CDR1 KGHSY and CDR2 FQNENV. CDR3 protein: CASSQSFQPYEQYF. The CDR3 coding sequence is TGTGCCAGCAGCCAATCCTTCCAGCCCTACGAGCAGTACTTC.

The chain uses TRBV7-9 and TRBJ2-7; TRBD1 agrees at 7 bases. Germline V lookup: CDR1 SEHNR, CDR2 FQNEAQ (reference sequence). Trimming cost V 5 bases and J 2 bases; bases outside gene matches: 9. This CDR3 is 15 amino acids long. The CDR3 loop reads CASSPLGQATYEQYF. DNA of the CDR3: TGTGCCAGCAGCCCTCTAGGACAGGCCACCTACGAGCAGTACTTC.

This clone showed up many times. This sequence joins TRBV4-1 and TRBJ2-5; D might be TRBD1 (5 bases). Germline V gene lookup returns CDR1 MGHRA and CDR2 YSYEKL. Trimming took 0 bases from V and 7 from J, leaving 15 bases between them. CDR3 size: 15 residues. In DNA form, the CDR3 reads TGCGCCAGCAGCCAAGATGTGGGGCCCCCAGGGACCCAGTACTTC. Amino acid sequence: CASSQDVGPPGTQYF.

The chain uses TRBV19 and TRBJ1-5; D remains unclear. V lost 7 bases, J lost 0 bases, and 13 bases lay in between. The CDR3 sequence is 15 residues long. CDR1 is LNHDA, CDR2 SQIVND, per germline (reference sequence). The CDR3 protein is CASTKAPYSNQPQHF. The CDR3 bases are TGTGCCAGTACCAAGGCCCCGTATAGCAATCAGCCCCAGCATTTT.